This T cell receptor beta chain was sequenced in a study of blood T cell repertoires in COVID-19 (TCRdb year 2020). Regarding the study in general: The collaborator samples originated in the United States, Italy and Spain and spanned the acute and convalescent phases of COVID-19. The material from the prospective study consisted of cDNA or gDNA derived from T cells, B-cell-depleted T cells, or PBMCs. Subjects who had been exposed to COVID-19, were actively infected with it, or had recovered from it provided the deeply sampled blood TCRbeta repertoires that made up the dataset. A freely available public database, intended as a resource for researchers studying the immune response to SARS-CoV-2, is where the repertoires were released. Samples came from the ongoing ImmuneRACE study (first 160 participants) plus 1,254 subjects from 6 global collaborators. The sample metadata nearly always contained a de-identified subject ID, COVID-19 status, age in years and sex. HLA class I and class II types, where available, came from metadata supplied by the sample provider rather than from assay-based typing.

As for this clone: Its antigen is unknown. Base qualities are missing; no much larger clone stands one base away.

CDR1 and CDR2 (KGHSH, LQKENI) derive from the germline V gene. The CDR3, from cysteine to phenylalanine, totals 15 residues. CDR3 DNA is the only sequence kept; it has 45 bases, read in frame from the first base. Germline trimming: 6 bases from V, 2 bases from J; junction bases outside gene matches: 9. Enrolling through a virtual design, the prospective study's participants ranged in age from roughly 18 to 90 years and lived across about two dozen United States geographic areas. In the prospective study, cohorts were assigned on the basis of participant-reported clinical history obtained from a screening survey and a study questionnaire. Recovered participants in ImmuneRACE Cohort 3 were defined by two consecutive negative NP/OP PCR tests, clearance by a healthcare professional, or resolution of symptoms. Each participant in the prospective study had whole blood, serum and a nasopharyngeal or oropharyngeal swab collected by mobile phlebotomists. Prospective study participants could optionally give additional blood draws and questionnaires over an approximately two-month period. Prospective study blood samples were shipped either frozen or at room temperature before DNA extraction.

The immunoSEQ Assay, a bias-controlled multiplex PCR, was used to amplify TCRbeta CDR3 regions from genomic DNA. The authors' analysis ran thus. The number of nucleated cells in each sample was estimated by amplification of reference gene primers within the assay. To quantify the absolute abundance of each unique TCRbeta CDR3 rearrangement, sequence reads were collapsed and filtered. For each sample, productive Simpson clonality was calculated as the square root of Simpson's diversity index across productive rearrangements. Entries here come from immuneACCESS through TCRdb and include only in-frame sequences with V and J called. Some clones fail to appear in such tables; in the studies checked, an unresolved V gene covers under half of the shortfall, and the cause of the remainder is unknown. Clonal size and the V and J genes are those of that table, whereas D and trimming came from the DNA. The sample table records roughly 500,000 clones; around nine tenths of these occur just once. The ten largest clones represent less than 2% of the sample.

Study-wide findings and limitations: The amount of clinical and demographic metadata varied by source and participant and was provided uncurated.

The sequence derives from a woman between 40 and 55 years old who had recovered from COVID-19. The rearrangement combines TRBV18 with TRBJ1-1; 7 nucleotides in the junction match TRBD1. Sequencing input: PBMCs or T cells enriched from blood (not recorded which). The CDR3 reads as follows: CASSPEGQRNTEAFF. The sequence in DNA is TGTGCCAGCTCCCCAGAGGGACAGAGAAACACTGAAGCTTTCTTT.